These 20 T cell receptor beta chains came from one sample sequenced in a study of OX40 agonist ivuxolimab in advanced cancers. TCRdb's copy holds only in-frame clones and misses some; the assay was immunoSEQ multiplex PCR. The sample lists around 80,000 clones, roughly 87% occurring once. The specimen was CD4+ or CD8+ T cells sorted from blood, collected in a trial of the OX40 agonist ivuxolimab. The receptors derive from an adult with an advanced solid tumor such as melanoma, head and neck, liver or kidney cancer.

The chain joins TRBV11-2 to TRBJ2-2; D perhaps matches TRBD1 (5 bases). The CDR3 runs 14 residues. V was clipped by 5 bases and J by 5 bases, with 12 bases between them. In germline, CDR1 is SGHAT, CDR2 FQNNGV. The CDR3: CASSIRQKTGELFF. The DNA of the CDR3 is TGTGCCAGCAGCATAAGACAGAAAACCGGGGAGCTGTTTTTT.

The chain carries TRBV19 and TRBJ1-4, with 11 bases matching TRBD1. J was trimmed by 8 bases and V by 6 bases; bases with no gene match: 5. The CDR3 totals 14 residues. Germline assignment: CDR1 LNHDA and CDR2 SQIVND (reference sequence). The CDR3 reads CASSPRDRGEKLFF. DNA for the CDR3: TGTGCCAGTAGCCCCCGGGACAGGGGGGAAAAACTGTTTTTT.

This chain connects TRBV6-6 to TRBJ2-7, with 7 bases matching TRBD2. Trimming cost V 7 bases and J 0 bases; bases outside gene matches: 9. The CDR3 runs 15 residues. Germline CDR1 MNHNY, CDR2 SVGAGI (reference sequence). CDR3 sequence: CASNRFSGSSYEQYF. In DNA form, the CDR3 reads TGTGCCAGCAACAGATTTAGCGGGTCCTCCTACGAGCAGTACTTC.

As DNA, the CDR3 is TGTGCCAGCAGCTTAACGGGGACGAACACTGAAGCTTTCTTT. The encoded protein is CASSLTGTNTEAFF. The chain links TRBV7-3 to TRBJ1-1, with D perhaps TRBD1 (5 bases). The CDR3 runs to 14 residues. CDR1 and CDR2 (germline): SGHTA, FQGTGA. V was trimmed by 0 bases and J by 1 base, leaving 6 bases between them.

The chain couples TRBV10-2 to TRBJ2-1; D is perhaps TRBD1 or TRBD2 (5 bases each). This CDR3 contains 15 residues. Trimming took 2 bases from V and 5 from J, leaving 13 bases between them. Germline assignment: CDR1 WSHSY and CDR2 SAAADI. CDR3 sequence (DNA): TGCGCCAGCAGTGAGGGGGGAAATTGGGACAATGAGCAGTTCTTC. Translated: CASSEGGNWDNEQFF.

The CDR3 reads CASSARGGSRQHF. DNA of the CDR3: TGTGCCAGCAGCGCGCGTGGGGGGAGTAGGCAGCATTTT. This chain links TRBV5-5 with TRBJ1-5; TRBD1 might be the D (5 bases). Germline V CDR1 and CDR2: SGHKS, YYEKEE (reference sequence). The V gene lost 4 bases and the J gene lost 13 bases, with 18 bases spanning the gap. The CDR3 sequence is 13 residues long.

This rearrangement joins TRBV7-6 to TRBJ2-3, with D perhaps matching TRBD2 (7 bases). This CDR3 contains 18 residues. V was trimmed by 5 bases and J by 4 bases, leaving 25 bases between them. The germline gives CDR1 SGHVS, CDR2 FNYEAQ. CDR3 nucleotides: TGTGCCAGCAGCCCAAGGGGGGGAGCCCTGGCCAGCGCAGATACGCAGTATTTT. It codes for CASSPRGGALASADTQYF.

CDR3 coding DNA: TGCGCCAGCAGCAGCATAACAGGGGGAACTAATGAAAAACTGTTTTTT. Translated, it gives CASSSITGGTNEKLFF. This chain links TRBV5-1 with TRBJ1-4, with 8 bases fitting TRBD1. The junction had 6 bases not matched to a gene; V was cut back by 4 bases and J by 1 base. This CDR3 spans 16 amino acids. Germline CDR1 is SGHRS and CDR2 is YFSETQ.

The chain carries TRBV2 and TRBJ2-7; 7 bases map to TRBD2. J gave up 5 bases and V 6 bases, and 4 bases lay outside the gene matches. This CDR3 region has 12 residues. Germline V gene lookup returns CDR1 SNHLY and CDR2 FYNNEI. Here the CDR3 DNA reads TGTGCCAGCAGGACCGCGGGGGACGAGCAGTACTTC. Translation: CASRTAGDEQYF.

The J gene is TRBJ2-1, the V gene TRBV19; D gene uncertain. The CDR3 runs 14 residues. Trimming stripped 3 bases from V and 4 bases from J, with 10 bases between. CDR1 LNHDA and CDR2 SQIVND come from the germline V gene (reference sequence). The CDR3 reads CASSMDLAYNEQFF. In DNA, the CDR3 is TGTGCCAGTAGTATGGATCTGGCTTACAATGAGCAGTTCTTC.

DNA for the CDR3: TGTGCCAGCAGCCCGACAGGGGGCGGGTCCTACAATGAGCAGTTCTTC. Residues: CASSPTGGGSYNEQFF. The V and J genes are TRBV11-3 and TRBJ2-1; TRBD1 matches 10 bases. Germline values: CDR1 SGHNT, CDR2 YENEEA. This CDR3 has 16 residues. The trim removed 5 bases at V and 1 base at J, leaving 5 bases unmatched.

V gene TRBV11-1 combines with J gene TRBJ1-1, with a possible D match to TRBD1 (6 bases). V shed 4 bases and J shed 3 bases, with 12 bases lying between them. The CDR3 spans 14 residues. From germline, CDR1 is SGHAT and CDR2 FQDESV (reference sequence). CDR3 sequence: CASSSDQGYTEAFF. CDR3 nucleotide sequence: TGTGCCAGCAGCTCGGACCAGGGGTACACTGAAGCTTTCTTT.

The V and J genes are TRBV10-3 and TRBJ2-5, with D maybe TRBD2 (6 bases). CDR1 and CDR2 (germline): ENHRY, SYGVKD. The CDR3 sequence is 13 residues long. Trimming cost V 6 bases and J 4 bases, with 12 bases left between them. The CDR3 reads CAISRGMGETQYF. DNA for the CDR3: TGTGCCATCAGCCGCGGGATGGGAGAGACCCAGTACTTC.

DNA for the CDR3: TGTGCCAGCACGTACGGGTTTGAGCAGTTCTTC. Translating it yields CASTYGFEQFF. The rearrangement links TRBV6-5 to TRBJ2-1; D is unresolved. V was cut by 7 bases and J by 9 bases, with 10 bases left in between. Germline CDR1 reads MNHEY; CDR2 reads SVGAGI. CDR3 length: 11 residues.

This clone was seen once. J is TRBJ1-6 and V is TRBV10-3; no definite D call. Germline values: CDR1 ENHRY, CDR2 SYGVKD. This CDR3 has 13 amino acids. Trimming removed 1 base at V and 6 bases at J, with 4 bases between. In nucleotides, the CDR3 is TGTGCCATCAGTGAGTTTGGTAATTCACCCCTCCACTTT. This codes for CAISEFGNSPLHF.

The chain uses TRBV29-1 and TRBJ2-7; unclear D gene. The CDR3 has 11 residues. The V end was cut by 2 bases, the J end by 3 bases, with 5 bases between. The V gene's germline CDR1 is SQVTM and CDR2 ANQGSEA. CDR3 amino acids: CSVEQSYEQYF. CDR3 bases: TGCAGCGTTGAACAGAGCTACGAGCAGTACTTC.

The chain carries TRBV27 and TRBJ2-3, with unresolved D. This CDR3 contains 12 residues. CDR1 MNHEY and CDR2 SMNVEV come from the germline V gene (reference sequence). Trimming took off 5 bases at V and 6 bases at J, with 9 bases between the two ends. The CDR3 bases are TGTGCCAGCAGTCCCCTTGATGATACGCAGTATTTT. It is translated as CASSPLDDTQYF.

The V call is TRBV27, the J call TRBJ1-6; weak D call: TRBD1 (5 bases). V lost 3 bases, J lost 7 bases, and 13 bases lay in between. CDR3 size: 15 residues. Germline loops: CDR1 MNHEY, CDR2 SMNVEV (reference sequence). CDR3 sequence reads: CASSLGGTANSPLHF. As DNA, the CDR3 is TGTGCCAGCAGTTTGGGCGGGACGGCGAATTCACCCCTCCACTTT.

The CDR3 nucleotides read TGCGCCAGCAGCGGTCCGGGGGTGGACACCGGGGAGCTGTTTTTT. Translating it yields CASSGPGVDTGELFF. The rearrangement joins TRBV5-1 to TRBJ2-2; D perhaps matches TRBD2 (6 bases). This CDR3 region has 15 residues. V was cut by 4 bases and J by 3 bases, with 13 bases left in between. Germline loops: CDR1 SGHRS, CDR2 YFSETQ.

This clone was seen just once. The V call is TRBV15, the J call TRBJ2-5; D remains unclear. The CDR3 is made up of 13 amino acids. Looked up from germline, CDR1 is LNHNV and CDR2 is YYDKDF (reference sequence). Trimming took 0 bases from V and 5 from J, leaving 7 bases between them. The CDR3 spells CATSREDGETQYF. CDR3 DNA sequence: TGTGCCACCAGCAGAGAGGATGGGGAGACCCAGTACTTC.